This T cell receptor beta chain was observed in a study of OX40 agonist ivuxolimab in advanced cancers. Study outcomes and limitations: Expanded clones were, on average, more numerous among CD8+ T cells than CD4+. Among the lowest peripheral clonal expansion occurred in 0.1-3.0 mg/kg partial responders.

A word on this clone: What it binds is not known.

TCRdb's table, derived via immunoSEQ multiplex PCR, lists solely in-frame clones and lacks some. The sample includes some 74,000 clones, around 86% of them seen just once. The CDR3 spans 12 residues. CDR1 is GTSNPN and CDR2 is SVGIG in the germline V gene (reference sequence). The ends were cut back, 3 bases at V and 3 bases at J, with 9 bases in the middle. Here the sequenced sample was CD4+ or CD8+ T cells sorted from blood, taken in a trial of the OX40 agonist ivuxolimab. The V gene is TRBV30, the J gene TRBJ2-7; D uncertain. The sequence came from an adult with an advanced solid tumor such as melanoma, head and neck, liver or kidney cancer. DNA of the CDR3: TGTGCCTGGAGCCACAGTAACTACGAGCAGTACTTC. This translates into CAWSHSNYEQYF. Looking up the rest from reference TRBV30 and TRBJ2-7 gives the full variable domain: SQTIHQWPATLVQPVGSPLSLECTVEGTSNPNLYWYRQAAGRGLQLLFYSVGIGQISSEVPQNLSASRPQDRQFILSSKKLLLSDSGFYLCAWSHSNYEQYFGPGTRLTVT.